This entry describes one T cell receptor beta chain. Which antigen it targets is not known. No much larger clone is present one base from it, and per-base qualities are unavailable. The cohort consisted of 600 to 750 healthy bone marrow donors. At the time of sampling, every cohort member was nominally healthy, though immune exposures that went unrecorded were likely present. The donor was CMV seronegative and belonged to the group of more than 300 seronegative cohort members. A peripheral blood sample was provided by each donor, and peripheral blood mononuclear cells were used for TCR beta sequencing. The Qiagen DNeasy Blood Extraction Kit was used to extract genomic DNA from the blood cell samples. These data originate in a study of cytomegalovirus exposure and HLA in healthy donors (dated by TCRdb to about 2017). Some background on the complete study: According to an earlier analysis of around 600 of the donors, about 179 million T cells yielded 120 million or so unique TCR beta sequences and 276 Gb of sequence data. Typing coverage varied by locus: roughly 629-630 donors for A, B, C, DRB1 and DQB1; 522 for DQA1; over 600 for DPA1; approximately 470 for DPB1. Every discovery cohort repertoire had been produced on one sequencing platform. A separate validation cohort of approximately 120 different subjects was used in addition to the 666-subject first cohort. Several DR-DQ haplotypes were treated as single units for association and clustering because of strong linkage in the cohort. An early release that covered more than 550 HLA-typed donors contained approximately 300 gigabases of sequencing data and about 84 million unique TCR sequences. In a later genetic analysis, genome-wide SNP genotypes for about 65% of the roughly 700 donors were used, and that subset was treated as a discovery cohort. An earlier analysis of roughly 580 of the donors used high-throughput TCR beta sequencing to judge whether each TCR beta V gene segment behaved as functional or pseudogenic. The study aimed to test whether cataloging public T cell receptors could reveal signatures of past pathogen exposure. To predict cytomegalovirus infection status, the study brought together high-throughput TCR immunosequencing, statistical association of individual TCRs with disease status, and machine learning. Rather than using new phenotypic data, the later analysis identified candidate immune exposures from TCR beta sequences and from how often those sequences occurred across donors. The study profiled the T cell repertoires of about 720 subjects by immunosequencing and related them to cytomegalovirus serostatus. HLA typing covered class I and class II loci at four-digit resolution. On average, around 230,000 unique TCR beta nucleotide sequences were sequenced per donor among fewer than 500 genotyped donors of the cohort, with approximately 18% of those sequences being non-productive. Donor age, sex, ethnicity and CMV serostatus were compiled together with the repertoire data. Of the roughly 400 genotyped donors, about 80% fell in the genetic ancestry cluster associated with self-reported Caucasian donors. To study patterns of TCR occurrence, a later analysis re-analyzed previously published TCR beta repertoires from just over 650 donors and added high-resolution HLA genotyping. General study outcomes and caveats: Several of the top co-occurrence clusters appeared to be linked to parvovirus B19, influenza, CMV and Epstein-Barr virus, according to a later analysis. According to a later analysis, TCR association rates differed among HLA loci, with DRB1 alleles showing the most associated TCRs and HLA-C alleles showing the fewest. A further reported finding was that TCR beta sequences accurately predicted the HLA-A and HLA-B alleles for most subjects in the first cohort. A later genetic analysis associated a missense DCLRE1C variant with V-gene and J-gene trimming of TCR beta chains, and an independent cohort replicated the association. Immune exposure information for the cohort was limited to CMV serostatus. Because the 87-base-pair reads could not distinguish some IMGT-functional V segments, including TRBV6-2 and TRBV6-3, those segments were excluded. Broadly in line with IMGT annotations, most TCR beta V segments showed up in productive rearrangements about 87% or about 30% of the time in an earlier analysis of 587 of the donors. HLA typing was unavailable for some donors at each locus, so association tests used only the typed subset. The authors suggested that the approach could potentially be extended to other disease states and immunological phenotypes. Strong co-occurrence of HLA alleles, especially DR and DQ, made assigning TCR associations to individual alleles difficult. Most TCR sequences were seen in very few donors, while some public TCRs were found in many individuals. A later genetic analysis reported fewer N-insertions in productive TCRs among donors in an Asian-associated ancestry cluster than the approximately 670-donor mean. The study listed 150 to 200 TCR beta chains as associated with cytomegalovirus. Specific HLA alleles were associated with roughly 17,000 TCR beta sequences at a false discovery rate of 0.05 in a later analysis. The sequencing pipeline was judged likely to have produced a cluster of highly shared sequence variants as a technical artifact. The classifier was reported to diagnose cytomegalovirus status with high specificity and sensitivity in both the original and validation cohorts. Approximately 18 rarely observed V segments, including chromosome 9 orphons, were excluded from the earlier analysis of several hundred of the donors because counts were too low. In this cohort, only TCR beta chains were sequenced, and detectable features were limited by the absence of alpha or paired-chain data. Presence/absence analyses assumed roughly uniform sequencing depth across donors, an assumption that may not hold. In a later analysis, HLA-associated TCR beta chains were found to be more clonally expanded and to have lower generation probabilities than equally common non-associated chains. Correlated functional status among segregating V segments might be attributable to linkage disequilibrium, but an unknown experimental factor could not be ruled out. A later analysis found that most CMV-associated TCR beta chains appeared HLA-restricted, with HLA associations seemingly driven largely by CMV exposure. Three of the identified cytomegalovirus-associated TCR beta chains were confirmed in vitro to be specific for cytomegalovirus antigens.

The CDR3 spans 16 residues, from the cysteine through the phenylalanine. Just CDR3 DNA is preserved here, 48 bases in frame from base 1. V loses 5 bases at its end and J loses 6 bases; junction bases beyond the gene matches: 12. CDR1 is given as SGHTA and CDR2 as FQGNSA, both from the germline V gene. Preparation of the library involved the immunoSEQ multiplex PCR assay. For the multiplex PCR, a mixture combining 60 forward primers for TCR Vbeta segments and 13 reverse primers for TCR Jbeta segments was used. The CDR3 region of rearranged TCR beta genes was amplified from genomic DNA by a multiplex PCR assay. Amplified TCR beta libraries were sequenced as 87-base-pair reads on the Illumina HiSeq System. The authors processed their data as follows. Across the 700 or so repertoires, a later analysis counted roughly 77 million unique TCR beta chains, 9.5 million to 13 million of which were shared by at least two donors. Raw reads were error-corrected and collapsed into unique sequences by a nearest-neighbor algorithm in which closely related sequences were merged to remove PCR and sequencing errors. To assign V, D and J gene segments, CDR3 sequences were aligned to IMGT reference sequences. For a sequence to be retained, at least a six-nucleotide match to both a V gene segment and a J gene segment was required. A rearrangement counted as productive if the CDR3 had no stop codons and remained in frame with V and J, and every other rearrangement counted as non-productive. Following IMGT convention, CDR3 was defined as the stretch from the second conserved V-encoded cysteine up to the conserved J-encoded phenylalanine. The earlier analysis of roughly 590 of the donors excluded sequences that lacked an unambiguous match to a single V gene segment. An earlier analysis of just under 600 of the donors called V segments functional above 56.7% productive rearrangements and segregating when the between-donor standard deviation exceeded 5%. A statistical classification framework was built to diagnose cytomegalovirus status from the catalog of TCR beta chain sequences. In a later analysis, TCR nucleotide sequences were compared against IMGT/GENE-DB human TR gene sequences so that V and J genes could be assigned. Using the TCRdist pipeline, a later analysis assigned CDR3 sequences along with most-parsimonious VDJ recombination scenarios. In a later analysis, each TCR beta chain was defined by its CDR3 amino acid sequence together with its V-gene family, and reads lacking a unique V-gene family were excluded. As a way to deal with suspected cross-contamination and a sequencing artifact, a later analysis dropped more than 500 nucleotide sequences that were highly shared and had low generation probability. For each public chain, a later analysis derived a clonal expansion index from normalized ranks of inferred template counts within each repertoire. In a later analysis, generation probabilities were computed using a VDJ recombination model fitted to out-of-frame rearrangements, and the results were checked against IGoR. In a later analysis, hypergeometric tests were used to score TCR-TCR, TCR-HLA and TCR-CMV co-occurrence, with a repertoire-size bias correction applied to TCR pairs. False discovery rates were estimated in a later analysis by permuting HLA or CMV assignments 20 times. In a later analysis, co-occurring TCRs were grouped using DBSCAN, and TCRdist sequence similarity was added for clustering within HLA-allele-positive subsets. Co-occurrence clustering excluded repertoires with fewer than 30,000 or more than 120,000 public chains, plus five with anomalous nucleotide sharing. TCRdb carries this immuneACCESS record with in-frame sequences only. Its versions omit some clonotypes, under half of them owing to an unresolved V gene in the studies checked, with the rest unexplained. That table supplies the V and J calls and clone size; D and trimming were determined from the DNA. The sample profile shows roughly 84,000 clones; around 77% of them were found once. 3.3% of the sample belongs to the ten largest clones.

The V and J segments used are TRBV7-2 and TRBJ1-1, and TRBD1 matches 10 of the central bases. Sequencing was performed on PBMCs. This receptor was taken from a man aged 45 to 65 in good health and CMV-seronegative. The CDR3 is CASSRFLDRGRSEAFF. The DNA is TGTGCCAGCAGCCGTTTCCTCGACAGGGGGCGTTCTGAAGCTTTCTTT. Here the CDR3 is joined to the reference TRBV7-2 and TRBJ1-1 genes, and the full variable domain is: GAGVSQSPSNKVTEKGKDVELRCDPISGHTALYWYRQSLGQGLEFLIYFQGNSAPDKSGLPSDRFSAERTGGSVSTLTIQRTQQEDSAVYLCASSRFLDRGRSEAFFGQGTRLTVV.